The 25 T cell receptor beta chains reported below all come from one sample, sequenced in a study of blood T cell repertoires in COVID-19. Profiled with immunoSEQ multiplex PCR; TCRdb holds only in-frame clones, not every one. Of about 200,000 clones listed, around 91% were seen once; the top ten hold 4% to 6%. The specimen was peripheral blood. These receptors originate from a woman in her forties with acute or convalescent COVID-19.

The chain recombines TRBV4-1 with TRBJ1-4; D unresolved. V was trimmed by 0 bases and J by 0 bases, leaving 17 bases between them. The V gene's germline CDR1 is MGHRA and CDR2 YSYEKL. This CDR3 is 19 amino acids long. The CDR3 protein is CASSQDRLRQPATNEKLFF. The CDR3, as DNA: TGCGCCAGCAGCCAAGATCGACTACGGCAACCTGCAACTAATGAAAAACTGTTTTTT.

V usage is TRBV7-2 and J usage is TRBJ1-1, with a tentative D call TRBD1 (6 bases). V shed 4 bases and J shed 5 bases, with 11 bases lying between them. The CDR3 loop spans 13 amino acids. CDR1 SGHTA and CDR2 FQGNSA come from the germline V gene. Here the CDR3 reads CASSSHQGTEAFF. In DNA form, the CDR3 reads TGTGCCAGCAGCTCCCACCAGGGGACTGAAGCTTTCTTT. Drawing the rest from reference TRBV7-2 and TRBJ1-1, the complete variable domain is GAGVSQSPSNKVTEKGKDVELRCDPISGHTALYWYRQSLGQGLEFLIYFQGNSAPDKSGLPSDRFSAERTGGSVSTLTIQRTQQEDSAVYLCASSSHQGTEAFFGQGTRLTVV.

This chain links TRBV2 with TRBJ1-2; 11 positions match TRBD1. V dropped 7 bases and J dropped 8; count of bases not matched to a gene: 12. This CDR3 comprises 15 residues. Germline V gene sequence: CDR1 SNHLY, CDR2 FYNNEI. CDR3 bases: TGTGCCAGCACCCGCGGAGGACAGGGGGCGGAAGGCTACACCTTC. Its protein product is CASTRGGQGAEGYTF.

The chain carries TRBV5-1 and TRBJ2-6; 9 nucleotides agree with TRBD1. With V trimmed by 5 bases and J by 4 bases, 10 bases remained unmatched. Germline V gene data show CDR1 as SGHRS and CDR2 as YFSETQ. This CDR3 region has 17 residues. CDR3 sequence (DNA): TGCGCCAGCAGGGGACAGGGTAATTTAGTGGGGGCCAACGTCCTGACTTTC. It yields the protein CASRGQGNLVGANVLTF.

A single count supports this clone. This chain links TRBV9 with TRBJ2-3; 12 nucleotides line up with TRBD2. CDR3 size: 17 residues. Germline assignment: CDR1 SGDLS and CDR2 YYNGEE. J gave up 4 bases and V 4 bases, and 10 bases lay outside the gene matches. CDR3 residues: CASSPKRRLAGADTQYF. For the CDR3, the DNA is TGTGCCAGCAGCCCCAAGAGGAGACTAGCGGGAGCAGATACGCAGTATTTT.

The chain carries TRBV11-2 and TRBJ1-2, with D possibly matching TRBD1 (5 bases). V was shortened by 7 bases and J by 2 bases, with 11 bases between the two germline ends. The CDR3 is 13 residues long. CDR1 and CDR2 from the germline V gene are SGHAT and FQNNGV. CDR3 protein: CASTPSGNYGYTF. DNA of the CDR3: TGTGCCAGCACCCCCTCAGGGAACTATGGCTACACCTTC.

This chain joins TRBV4-1 and TRBJ2-1; TRBD2 aligns across 10 bases. V shed 4 bases and J 9 bases; nucleotides not matched to a gene: 3. The CDR3 is made up of 13 amino acids. Germline V lookup: CDR1 MGHRA, CDR2 YSYEKL. The CDR3 sequence: CASSRLAGAEQFF. Here the CDR3 DNA reads TGCGCCAGCAGCCGTCTAGCGGGGGCTGAGCAGTTCTTC.

This clone occurred a few times. The V and J genes are TRBV11-2 and TRBJ2-3; 7 positions agree with TRBD2. The germline V gene has CDR1 SGHAT and CDR2 FQNNGV. The CDR3 runs 15 residues. V gave up 5 bases and J gave up 3 bases; unmatched junction bases: 8. This CDR3 reads CASSRRGVGTDTQYF. CDR3 DNA: TGTGCCAGCAGCCGCCGGGGGGTGGGGACAGATACGCAGTATTTT.

Remarks on this clone: The sample holds other DNA sequences that translate to the same CDR3. The rearrangement uses TRBV27 and TRBJ1-5; D might be TRBD1 (6 bases). Deletions cut 3 bases from V and 2 bases from J, with 11 bases between. Looked up from germline, CDR1 is MNHEY and CDR2 is SMNVEV (reference sequence). The CDR3 extends over 15 amino acids. The CDR3 here is CASSLGGLGNQPQHF. The DNA of the CDR3 is TGTGCCAGCAGTTTGGGGGGGCTCGGCAATCAGCCCCAGCATTTT.

The chain is built from TRBV5-1 and TRBJ2-3, with a tentative D call TRBD1 (6 bases). This CDR3 is 14 amino acids long. V lost 0 bases, J lost 6 bases, and 11 bases lay in between. Germline CDR1 reads SGHRS; CDR2 reads YFSETQ. CDR3 coding DNA: TGCGCCAGCAGCTTGGGACAGGTGGGGGATACGCAGTATTTT. This translates into CASSLGQVGDTQYF.

The J gene is TRBJ2-5, the V gene TRBV4-1; D is ambiguous. The germline gives CDR1 MGHRA, CDR2 YSYEKL. With 1 base removed from V and 5 bases from J, the gap between germline ends came to 5 bases. This CDR3 comprises 12 residues. CDR3 sequence: CASSQATETQYF. The DNA of the CDR3 is TGCGCCAGCAGCCAAGCTACGGAGACCCAGTACTTC.

The rearrangement uses TRBV5-1 and TRBJ1-3; 7 bases are shared with TRBD1. Germline CDR1 reads SGHRS; CDR2 reads YFSETQ. The CDR3 contains 13 residues. V was clipped by 5 bases and J by 7 bases; unmatched bases: 6. CDR3 region: CASSRQGGNTIYF. CDR3 coding DNA: TGCGCCAGCAGTCGACAGGGTGGCAACACCATATATTTT.

The V gene is TRBV19, the J gene TRBJ1-2; 10 bases map to TRBD1. V gave up 5 bases and J gave up 7 bases; unmatched junction bases: 7. The CDR3 covers 14 residues. CDR1 LNHDA and CDR2 SQIVND come from the germline V gene (reference sequence). The CDR3 sequence: CASSRDRGIGGYTF. The DNA for the CDR3 is TGTGCCAGTAGTCGGGACAGGGGAATTGGTGGCTACACCTTC. Together with reference TRBV19 and TRBJ1-2, the CDR3 gives the full variable domain: DGGITQSPKYLFRKEGQNVTLSCEQNLNHDAMYWYRQDPGQGLRLIYYSQIVNDFQKGDIAEGYSVSREKKESFPLTVTSAQKNPTAFYLCASSRDRGIGGYTFGSGTRLTVV.

The rearrangement uses TRBV6-1 and TRBJ1-5, with TRBD1 matching over 8 bases. This CDR3 has 15 residues. CDR1 MNHNS and CDR2 SASEGT come from the germline V gene. J was trimmed by 5 bases and V by 5 bases; bases with no gene match: 8. The CDR3 spells CASSPAQGAYQPQHF. The CDR3 region has the DNA TGTGCCAGCAGTCCCGCTCAGGGGGCCTATCAGCCCCAGCATTTT.

The J gene is TRBJ1-4, the V gene TRBV2; TRBD1 might be the D (5 bases). The CDR3 is made up of 13 amino acids. Trimming shortened V by 11 bases and J by 0 bases, and 10 bases separated the two germline ends. The germline gives CDR1 SNHLY, CDR2 FYNNEI. The CDR3 region is CAGHGATNEKLFF. The CDR3, as DNA: TGTGCCGGACACGGAGCAACTAATGAAAAACTGTTTTTT.

The V and J genes are TRBV14 and TRBJ2-2; 8 nucleotides match TRBD1. CDR3 length equals 16 residues. The germline V gene has CDR1 SGHDN and CDR2 FVKESK. After removal of 4 bases from V and 1 base from J, the junction contained 5 bases not matched to a gene. The CDR3 DNA reads TGTGCCAGCAGCCGGCTCGGGACAGGGAACACCGGGGAGCTGTTTTTT. Translation gives CASSRLGTGNTGELFF.

The chain couples TRBV5-1 to TRBJ2-3, with D perhaps matching TRBD2 (5 bases). V shed 4 bases and J shed 0 bases, with 9 bases lying between them. This CDR3 contains 14 residues. CDR1 and CDR2 from the germline V gene are SGHRS and YFSETQ. The CDR3 DNA reads TGCGCCAGCAGCCTCGGGGATAGCACAGATACGCAGTATTTT. Residues: CASSLGDSTDTQYF.

The gene calls are TRBV6-6 and TRBJ2-1; TRBD1 is a possible D gene (6 bases). CDR1 and CDR2 from the germline V gene are MNHNY and SVGAGI (reference sequence). The CDR3 covers 15 residues. The germline V and J ends were trimmed by 5 bases and 9 bases, with 20 bases remaining between them. CDR3 sequence reads: CASSHNLGQLGEQFF. For the CDR3, the DNA is TGTGCCAGCAGTCACAACCTTGGACAGTTGGGTGAGCAGTTCTTC.

The chain employs TRBV11-2 and TRBJ1-6, with a possible D match to TRBD1 (6 bases). Deletions cut 4 bases from V and 7 bases from J, with 14 bases between. The germline CDR1 and CDR2 sequences are SGHAT and FQNNGV. This CDR3 region has 15 residues. The CDR3 sequence: CASSSRGGANSPLHF. In DNA form, the CDR3 reads TGTGCCAGCAGCTCAAGGGGGGGGGCAAATTCACCCCTCCACTTT.

The rearrangement links TRBV25-1 to TRBJ2-2, with 10 bases identical to TRBD2. The junction had 3 bases not matched to a gene; V was cut back by 4 bases and J by 7 bases. The germline gives CDR1 MGHDK, CDR2 SYGVNS. This CDR3 has 14 residues. The CDR3 reads CASSGASGGGELFF. DNA for the CDR3: TGTGCCAGCAGTGGGGCTAGCGGGGGCGGGGAGCTGTTTTTT.

V is TRBV7-2 and J is TRBJ2-1; TRBD1 matches at 7 bases. The ends lost 5 bases at V and 5 bases at J; junction bases unmatched: 6. The CDR3 totals 14 residues. Germline assignment: CDR1 SGHTA and CDR2 FQGNSA. The CDR3 reads CASSIPTGNNEQFF. CDR3 nucleotides: TGTGCCAGCAGCATACCGACAGGGAACAATGAGCAGTTCTTC.

The chain employs TRBV4-2 and TRBJ2-5; TRBD2 aligns across 12 bases. Germline V lookup: CDR1 LGHNA, CDR2 YNFKEQ. V shed 0 bases and J 4 bases; nucleotides not matched to a gene: 12. The CDR3 is 19 residues long. In nucleotides, the CDR3 is TGTGCCAGCAGCCAAGATCGGTTGGTGCTAGCGGGGGGGGTAGAGACCCAGTACTTC. It translates to CASSQDRLVLAGGVETQYF.

J is TRBJ1-5 and V is TRBV5-1, with a possible D match to TRBD1 (5 bases). The CDR3 runs 15 residues. Germline V lookup: CDR1 SGHRS, CDR2 YFSETQ. Trimming removed 4 bases from V and 6 bases from J, with 17 bases in between. The CDR3, as DNA: TGCGCCAGCAGCGAGGGAGCGGGGAGGGGTCAGCCCCAGCATTTT. It is translated as CASSEGAGRGQPQHF.

V gene TRBV6-4 combines with J gene TRBJ1-6, with D hard to call. The length of the CDR3 is 14 residues. Germline V gene lookup returns CDR1 MRHNA and CDR2 SNTAGT. V lost 0 bases and J lost 9, with 9 bases in between. CDR3 protein: CASSDSFQASPLHF. DNA for the CDR3: TGTGCCAGCAGTGACTCGTTCCAGGCTTCACCCCTCCACTTT.

The chain has TRBV6-5 and TRBJ1-1; no firm D call. The germline gives CDR1 MNHEY, CDR2 SVGAGI. Deletions cut 6 bases from V and 3 bases from J, with 8 bases between. The CDR3 has 12 amino acids. The CDR3 here is CASRLLDTEAFF. The CDR3 DNA follows: TGTGCCAGCAGGCTCCTAGACACTGAAGCTTTCTTT.